The rows below give T cell receptor beta chains drawn from one sample of a study of T cell responses to AZD1222 COVID-19 vaccine. Measured with immunoSEQ multiplex PCR; TCRdb has only the in-frame clones, and not every one. The sample includes around 260,000 clones, just over 90% of them seen just once. Sequencing used peripheral blood, obtained on day 0 of AZD1222 vaccination. The receptor set was obtained from an adult in good health. CDR3s include the opening cysteine and the closing phenylalanine or tryptophan. D genes are given only for firm matches. Clone size, where shown, is once, few, many, or a class for clones that have expanded.

>14|TRBJ1-2|TRBD1|.|TRBV7-2
TGTGCCAGCACCACCGGGACAGAGAACTATGGCTACACCTTC
CASTTGTENYGYTF
>14|TRBJ2-7|TRBD2|.|TRBV7-2
TGTGCCAGCAGCTTAGTAGCGGGTCGCTACGAGCAGTACTTC
CASSLVAGRYEQYF
>12|TRBJ1-4|.|.|TRBV7-9
TGTGCCAGCGTCGGCGCGAGAGAAAAACTGTTTTTT
CASVGAREKLFF
>15|TRBJ2-1|.|.|TRBV19
TGTGCCAGTAGCAACGGGGGAGCCTCCTACAATGAGCAGTTCTTC
CASSNGGASYNEQFF
>13|TRBJ2-6|.|.|TRBV27
TGTGCCAGCAGTTTCTCTGGGGCCAACGTCCTGACTTTC
CASSFSGANVLTF
>16|TRBJ2-7|TRBD2|.|TRBV27
TGTGCCAGCAGTTCACCTGGACTAGCGGACTCCTACGAGCAGTACTTC
CASSSPGLADSYEQYF
>14|TRBJ1-5|.|.|TRBV28
TGTGCCAGCAGCCGGCGAGGGCTCAATCAGCCCCAGCATTTT
CASSRRGLNQPQHF
>15|TRBJ2-1|.|.|TRBV28
TGTGCCAGCAGTTCCCTAGACAGTTTGGGGAATGAGCAGTTCTTC
CASSSLDSLGNEQFF
>16|TRBJ2-6|.|.|TRBV9
TGTGCCAGCAGCGTGGGTGTTTCCTCTGGGGCCAACGTCCTGACTTTC
CASSVGVSSGANVLTF
>13|TRBJ1-2|TRBD1|.|TRBV29-1
TGCAGCGTCCTGACAGGGGGCAACTATGGCTACACCTTC
CSVLTGGNYGYTF
>15|TRBJ2-3|.|.|TRBV28
TGTGCCAGCAGTTTAAGGGGACCAAGCACAGATACGCAGTATTTT
CASSLRGPSTDTQYF
>14|TRBJ2-7|TRBD2|.|TRBV15
TGTGCCACCAGCACCTCCGGGACTACCTACGAGCAGTACTTC
CATSTSGTTYEQYF
>16|TRBJ2-1|.|.|TRBV7-2
TGTGCCAGCAGCTTATCGTACAGAAAGGCTAACAATGAGCAGTTCTTC
CASSLSYRKANNEQFF
>14|TRBJ1-5|TRBD1|once|TRBV19
TGTGCCATCGGCCCCAGACAGGGAGTGCAGCCCCAGCATTTT
CAIGPRQGVQPQHF
>14|TRBJ2-2|.|.|TRBV19
TGTGCCAGTAGGACAGGAACGAACACCGGGGAGCTGTTTTTT
CASRTGTNTGELFF
>14|TRBJ2-2|.|.|TRBV4-3
TGCGCCAGCAGCCAAACCCTCCTTTCGGGGGAGCTGTTTTTT
CASSQTLLSGELFF
>14|TRBJ1-1|.|.|TRBV19
TGTGCCAGTAGTATCGCGAGGATTTGGACTGAAGCTTTCTTT
CASSIARIWTEAFF